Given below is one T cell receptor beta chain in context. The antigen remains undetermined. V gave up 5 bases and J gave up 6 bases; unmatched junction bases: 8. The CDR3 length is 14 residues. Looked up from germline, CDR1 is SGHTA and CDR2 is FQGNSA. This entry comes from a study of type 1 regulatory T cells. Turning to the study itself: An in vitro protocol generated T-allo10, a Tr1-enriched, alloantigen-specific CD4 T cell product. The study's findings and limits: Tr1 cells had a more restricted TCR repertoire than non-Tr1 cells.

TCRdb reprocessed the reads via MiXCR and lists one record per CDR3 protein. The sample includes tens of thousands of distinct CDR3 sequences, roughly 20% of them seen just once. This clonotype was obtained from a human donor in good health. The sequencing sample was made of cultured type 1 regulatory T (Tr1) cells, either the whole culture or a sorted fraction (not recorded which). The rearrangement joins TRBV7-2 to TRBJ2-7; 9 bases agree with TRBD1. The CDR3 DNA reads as TGTGCCAGCAGCACAGGGACAGGGACTCTCGAGCAGTACTTC. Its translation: CASSTGTGTLEQYF.